This T cell receptor (beta chain) was captured by sequencing in a study of T cell responses to AZD1222 COVID-19 vaccine. The V gene lost 0 bases and the J gene lost 4 bases, with 9 bases spanning the gap. The CDR3 has 15 residues. Germline V CDR1 and CDR2: KGHSH, LQKENI. Samples with a second dose at about 4 or about 12 weeks were pooled together. Study results and limitations: No repertoire was sampled before or during the peak T cell response, only after it. A rise in Spike-specific TCR breadth and depth followed two AZD1222 doses. The donor cohort was predominantly white British with a female majority, and clonal diversity may have been underestimated.

TCRdb's copy holds only in-frame clones and misses some; the assay was immunoSEQ multiplex PCR. The table shows fewer than 130,000 clones, with 85% to 90% occurring only once. As concerns this clone: What it binds is unknown.

The material sequenced was peripheral blood, taken 28 days after the second AZD1222 dose. This TCR was recovered from an adult who received the AZD1222 COVID-19 vaccine. V is TRBV18 and J is TRBJ2-2; D possibly uses TRBD1 or TRBD2 (5 bases each). The CDR3 reads CASSPPAGSTGELFF. The CDR3 DNA sequence: TGTGCCAGCTCACCACCCGCAGGGAGCACCGGGGAGCTGTTTTTT.